This T cell receptor (beta chain) was retrieved from a study of blood T cell repertoires in COVID-19. Study background: T cells, B-cell-depleted T cells, or PBMCs supplied cDNA or gDNA.

This CDR3 has 14 amino acids. Germline assignment: CDR1 MNHEY and CDR2 SVGAGI. V shed 6 bases and J shed 4 bases, with 15 bases lying between them. Original methodology: Using reference gene primer amplification, nucleated cell counts were estimated. Some clones are missing from TCRdb's copy, which holds only in-frame ones; the method was immunoSEQ multiplex PCR. V, J and clone size are those of that table, while D and trimming were read from the DNA. The sample includes 210,000 or so clones, less than 90% of them seen just once. This clonotype was sampled from a woman of 80 years or more with active or convalescent COVID-19. Input material: peripheral blood. The chain is built from TRBV6-5 and TRBJ1-2; possibly TRBD1 for D (6 bases). For the CDR3, the DNA is TGTGCCAGCAGACTTTCCAGGGGCCCCTATGGCTACACCTTC. This translates into CASRLSRGPYGYTF.